A selection of T cell receptor beta chains follows, all from one sample in a study of blood T cells in healthy people across ages. TCRdb reprocessed the 5' RACE reads with MiXCR, giving one entry per CDR3 protein. In the table there are about 560,000 distinct CDR3 sequences, roughly a quarter of which are singletons. These data are also associated with another study on T cells of mothers and their children.

Source material: blood. The receptors originated from a boy younger than 10 in good health. Both conserved end residues are part of each CDR3. The order of the fields is clone size, D gene, J gene, V gene, CDR3 DNA, CDR3 protein. D genes are given only for firm matches. Rows may omit the clone size; those that give it use once, few, many or a size class.

-,-,TRBJ2-7,TRBV27,TGTGCCAGCGGTAGACCGGATCGGCCCCCATACGAGCAGTACTTC,CASGRPDRPPYEQYF
-,TRBD1,TRBJ1-5,TRBV7-9,TGTGCCAGCAGCTTAGCGCTAGGGACAGCCTATAGCAATCAGCCCCAGCATTTT,CASSLALGTAYSNQPQHF
-,TRBD1,TRBJ2-7,TRBV7-6,TGTGCCAGCAGCTTAGTGGGGACAGGGGGTGGCGAGCAGTACTTC,CASSLVGTGGGEQYF
-,TRBD1,TRBJ2-7,TRBV12-3/TRBV12-4,TGTGCCAGCACCGGGACAGGGTCAAACTACGAGCAGTACTTC,CASTGTGSNYEQYF
few,-,TRBJ2-5,TRBV7-9,TGTGCCAGCAGAGTGGAGACCCAGTACTTC,CASRVETQYF
-,TRBD2,TRBJ2-1,TRBV12-3/TRBV12-4,TGTGCCAGCAGTCCACCCACTAGCGGGGGGCGGAATGAGCAGTTCTTC,CASSPPTSGGRNEQFF
many,TRBD2,TRBJ2-5,TRBV7-9,TGTGCCAGCAGCCCGGGACTAGCCCAAGAGACCCAGTACTTC,CASSPGLAQETQYF
-,TRBD1,TRBJ1-2,TRBV20-1,TGCAGTGCTAGAGATATACAGGGGGATTTTGGAAATGGCTACACCTTC,CSARDIQGDFGNGYTF
once,-,TRBJ1-1,TRBV7-9,TGTGCCAGCAAACCCGGGACCTCCAACACTGAAGCTTTCTTT,CASKPGTSNTEAFF
-,TRBD2,TRBJ2-3,TRBV20-1,TGCAGTGCTAGCAGTTTAGCGGGAGGAATTATAAACACAGATACGCAGTATTTT,CSASSLAGGIINTDTQYF
-,TRBD1,TRBJ1-2,TRBV6-6,TGTGCCAGCAGTTACCAGGGGGCTCGTGGCTACACCTTC,CASSYQGARGYTF
-,-,TRBJ1-3,TRBV3-1,TGTGCCAGCAGCCAAGGCCCCAGGACTGGAAACACCATATATTTT,CASSQGPRTGNTIYF
many,-,TRBJ2-3,TRBV5-1,TGCGCCAGCAGCTTGGGGGGTGACACAGATACGCAGTATTTT,CASSLGGDTDTQYF
few,-,TRBJ2-7,TRBV27,TGTGCCAGCCAGTCCTCCAGGGGAGGGTCTTACGAGCAGTACTTC,CASQSSRGGSYEQYF
-,-,TRBJ2-7,TRBV10-3,TGTGCCATCAGTGACCCCTTACGCTACGAGCAGTACTTC,CAISDPLRYEQYF
-,-,TRBJ1-2,TRBV20-1,TGCAGTGCCCCGAGGACGGATGGCTACACCTTC,CSAPRTDGYTF
-,-,TRBJ2-4,TRBV29-1,TGCAGCGTCGGCGGGAAGGCCAAAAACATTCAGTACTTC,CSVGGKAKNIQYF
few,TRBD1,TRBJ1-3,TRBV6-5,TGTGCCAGCAGCCCCGGGACAGGTCTAAACACCATATATTTT,CASSPGTGLNTIYF
-,-,TRBJ2-1,TRBV29-1,TGCAGCGTAGACCGCGGGACAGCCTCCTACAATGAGCAGTTCTTC,CSVDRGTASYNEQFF
-,TRBD2,TRBJ2-5,TRBV20-1,TGCAGTGCTAGAGTGGGGACTAGCGTACAAGAGACCCAGTACTTC,CSARVGTSVQETQYF
-,-,TRBJ2-5,TRBV20-1,TGCAGTGCTAGAGACATTCAGGAGACCCAGTACTTC,CSARDIQETQYF
few,-,TRBJ1-1,TRBV25-1,TGTGCCAGTCGATCACCGGGACACATGAACACTGAAGCTTTCTTT,CASRSPGHMNTEAFF
-,-,TRBJ1-5,TRBV12-3/TRBV12-4,TGTGCCAGCAGTTTATCGGGCCAGGGAACCCAGCCCCAGCATTTT,CASSLSGQGTQPQHF
few,-,TRBJ2-7,TRBV2,TGTGCCAGCAGTGAAACCCAATACGAGCAGTACTTC,CASSETQYEQYF
-,-,TRBJ1-1,TRBV28,TGTGCCAGCAGACGAAAGGGGAGAGCTTTCTTT,CASRRKGRAFF
-,-,TRBJ1-4,TRBV29-1,TGCAGCGGAAAAGGAGCAAATGAAAAACTGTTTTTT,CSGKGANEKLFF
-,TRBD1,TRBJ2-3,TRBV11-2,TGTGCCAGCAGCTTATTGGGCGGACAGGGCAACACAGATACGCAGTATTTT,CASSLLGGQGNTDTQYF
few,-,TRBJ1-1,TRBV5-1,TGCGCCAGCAGCTTGGCCGGGGGCCCCGGGGACACTGAAGCTTTCTTT,CASSLAGGPGDTEAFF
few,TRBD1,TRBJ2-5,TRBV7-2,TGTGCCAGCAGCTTTGACAGGGGGCGAGGGGAGACCCAGTACTTC,CASSFDRGRGETQYF
-,-,TRBJ2-5,TRBV9,TGTGCCAGCAGCGTAGGGGCGACCGAGGTGATGGAGACCCAGTACTTC,CASSVGATEVMETQYF
-,-,TRBJ1-4,TRBV6-1,TGTGCCAGCAGTGAGGTACAAAATGAAAAACTGTTTTTT,CASSEVQNEKLFF
few,-,TRBJ2-4,TRBV7-2,TGTGCCAGCAGCTTAAACCCATATTCCAAAAACATTCAGTACTTC,CASSLNPYSKNIQYF
-,-,TRBJ2-1,TRBV20-1,TGCAGTGCTAGACTCAAAAGAGAGCAGTTCTTC,CSARLKREQFF
-,TRBD1,TRBJ2-3,TRBV9,TGTGCCAGCAGCGGCCGGGACAGGGTACCCCCAGATACGCAGTATTTT,CASSGRDRVPPDTQYF
-,-,TRBJ1-6,TRBV3-1,TGTGCCAGCAGCCTGGTGGCGGGCAGCCACATCTATAATTCACCCCTCCACTTT,CASSLVAGSHIYNSPLHF